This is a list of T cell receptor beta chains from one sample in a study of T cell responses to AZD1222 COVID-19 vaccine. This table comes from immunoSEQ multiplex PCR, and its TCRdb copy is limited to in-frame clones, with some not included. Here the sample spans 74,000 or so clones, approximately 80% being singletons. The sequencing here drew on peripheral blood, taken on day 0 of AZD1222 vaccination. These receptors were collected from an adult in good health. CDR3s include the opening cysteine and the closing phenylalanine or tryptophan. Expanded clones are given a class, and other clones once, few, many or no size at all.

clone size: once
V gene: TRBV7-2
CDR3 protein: CASSPFYSAYEQYF

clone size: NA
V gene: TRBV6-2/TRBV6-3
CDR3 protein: CASTPGQGVYEQYF

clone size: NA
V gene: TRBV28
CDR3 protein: CASSYDTSYEQYF

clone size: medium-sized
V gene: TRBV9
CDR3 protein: CASSAGLAGSLNTGELFF

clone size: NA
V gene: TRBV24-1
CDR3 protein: CATSDLQGTEAFF

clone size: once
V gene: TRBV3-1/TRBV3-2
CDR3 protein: CASSRGQGARGHYGYTF

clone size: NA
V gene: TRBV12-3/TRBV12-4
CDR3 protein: CASRRGGGEQYF

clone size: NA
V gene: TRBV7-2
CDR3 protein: CASSPFIGGAGSQYF

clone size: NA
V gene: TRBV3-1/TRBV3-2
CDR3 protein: CASSRATEAFF

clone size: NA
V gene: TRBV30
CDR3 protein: CAWVGSTGNTIYF

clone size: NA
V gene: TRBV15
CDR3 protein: CATSVGSSYEQYF

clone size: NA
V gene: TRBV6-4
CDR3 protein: CASSVQGATNEQFF

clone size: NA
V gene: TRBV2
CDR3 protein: CASSEAPQPTPNYGYTF

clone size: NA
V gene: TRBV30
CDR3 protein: CAWSALAGNTGELFF

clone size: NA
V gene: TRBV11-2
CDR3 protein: CASSLATTGFVSGNTIYF

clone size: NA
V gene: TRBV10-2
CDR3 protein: CASSRNQVGEAFF

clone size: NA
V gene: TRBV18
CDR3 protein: CASSPLDKNTEAFF

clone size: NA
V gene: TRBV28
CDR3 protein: CASSYPGLIESEQYF

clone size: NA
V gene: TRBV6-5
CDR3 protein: CASSYALSGSGNTIYF

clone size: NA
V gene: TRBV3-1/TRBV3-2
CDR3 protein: CASSLGTGVDEQFF

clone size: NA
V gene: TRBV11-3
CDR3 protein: CASSLAGPTSGSYEQFF

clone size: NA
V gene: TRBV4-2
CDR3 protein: CASSQEASGRRGTGELFF

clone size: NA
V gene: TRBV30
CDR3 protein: CAWEPGQDHYEQYF

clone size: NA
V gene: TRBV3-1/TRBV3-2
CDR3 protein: CASGTGRTGELFF

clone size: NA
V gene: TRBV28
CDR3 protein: CASSIPGDGNQPQHF

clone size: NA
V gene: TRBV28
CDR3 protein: CASSTQTAEAFF

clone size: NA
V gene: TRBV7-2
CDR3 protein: CASSQRSGGAAGELFF

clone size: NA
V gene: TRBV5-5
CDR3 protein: CASSLGQGINEQFF

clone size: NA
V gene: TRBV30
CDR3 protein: CAWSVPGGYSPLHF

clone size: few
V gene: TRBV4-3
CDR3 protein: CASSQEGTGKYTIYF

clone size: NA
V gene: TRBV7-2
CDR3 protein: CASSTRLAGVTDTQYF

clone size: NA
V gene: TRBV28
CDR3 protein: CASSPKRFSTDTQYF

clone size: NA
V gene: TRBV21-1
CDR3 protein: CASSKTQDSGNTIYF

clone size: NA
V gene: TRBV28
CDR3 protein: CASSLRGEKLFF

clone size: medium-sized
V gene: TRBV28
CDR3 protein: CASSFGGGASGELFF

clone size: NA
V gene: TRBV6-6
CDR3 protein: CASSFGTSDQPQHF

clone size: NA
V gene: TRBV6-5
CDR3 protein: CASTLRTSGTYEQYF

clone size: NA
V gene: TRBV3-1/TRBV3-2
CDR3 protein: CASSHRTSGIYNEQFF

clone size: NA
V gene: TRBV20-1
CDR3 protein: CSAREGGYTF

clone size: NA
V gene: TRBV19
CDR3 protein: CASSIDLLGRLNTEAFF

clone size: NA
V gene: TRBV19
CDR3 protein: CASSIGQGGAGEAFF

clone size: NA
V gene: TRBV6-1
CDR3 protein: CASSLVQSSTEAFF

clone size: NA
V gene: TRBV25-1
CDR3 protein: CASSITGNSPLHF

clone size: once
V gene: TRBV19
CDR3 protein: CASSDRGIKQPQHF

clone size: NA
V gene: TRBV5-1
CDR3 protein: CASSLTGGTNYGYTF

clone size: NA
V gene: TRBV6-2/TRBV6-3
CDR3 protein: CASSAMSTDTQYF

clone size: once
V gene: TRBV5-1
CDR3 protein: CASSLMSGGDSPLHF

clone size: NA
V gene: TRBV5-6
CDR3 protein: CASSSLDRGNEKLFF

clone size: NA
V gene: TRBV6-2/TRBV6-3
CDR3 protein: CASSRDRVREQYF

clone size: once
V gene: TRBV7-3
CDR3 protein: CASSLLGGGNEQFF

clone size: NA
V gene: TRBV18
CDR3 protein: CASFPTLSNTEAFF

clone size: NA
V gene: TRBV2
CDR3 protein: CASRSTGLLYNEQFF

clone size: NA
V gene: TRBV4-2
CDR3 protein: CASSQVQLAGVGGRTDTQYF

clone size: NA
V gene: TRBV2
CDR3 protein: CASSRTSAEQYF

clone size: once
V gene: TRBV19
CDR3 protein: CASSIGGIPYNEQFF

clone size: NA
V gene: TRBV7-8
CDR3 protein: CASSLSGYGQPQHF

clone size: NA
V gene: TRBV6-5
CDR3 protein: CASSYPGQGAADTQYF